Below are 25 T cell receptor beta chains sequenced from a single sample in a study of T cell changes during pregnancy in multiple sclerosis. TCRdb keeps only in-frame clones here, not all; method: immunoSEQ multiplex PCR. In the table there are some 120,000 clones, about 96% of which are singletons. Sample: peripheral blood, taken after pregnancy. These receptors were taken from a female donor with multiple sclerosis, enrolled in a pregnancy study.

The rearrangement joins TRBV2 to TRBJ2-2; D is possibly TRBD2 (5 bases). V was pared by 3 bases and J by 6 bases, with 8 bases between. Germline V gene data show CDR1 as SNHLY and CDR2 as FYNNEI. This CDR3 is built from 13 residues. CDR3 sequence reads: CASSDKRAGELFF. CDR3 nucleotide sequence: TGTGCCAGCAGTGACAAGAGGGCCGGGGAGCTGTTTTTT. Full variable domain (rest looked up from reference TRBV2 and TRBJ2-2): EPEVTQTPSHQVTQMGQEVILRCVPISNHLYFYWYRQILGQKVEFLVSFYNNEISEKSEIFDDQFSVERPDGSNFTLKIRSTKLEDSAMYFCASSDKRAGELFFGEGSRLTVL.

The rearrangement uses TRBV5-1 and TRBJ2-7, with 13 bases aligning to TRBD2. The CDR3 covers 15 residues. With V trimmed by 0 bases and J by 7 bases, 4 bases remained unmatched. The germline gives CDR1 SGHRS, CDR2 YFSETQ. This CDR3 reads CASSLGLAGGQEQYF. The CDR3 region has the DNA TGCGCCAGCAGCTTGGGACTAGCGGGAGGTCAAGAGCAGTACTTC.

In DNA, the CDR3 is TGTGCCAGCAGTTCCCCCCGCAGGGGGCCCCACGAGCAGTACTTC. Translated: CASSSPRRGPHEQYF. The genes are TRBV6-5 and TRBJ2-7, with 8 positions matching TRBD1. This CDR3 region has 15 residues. The germline CDR1 and CDR2 sequences are MNHEY and SVGAGI. The junction had 10 bases not matched to a gene; V was cut back by 4 bases and J by 5 bases.

V is TRBV2 and J is TRBJ2-7; 8 bases are a match to TRBD1. The CDR3 length is 14 residues. Germline CDR1 and CDR2: SNHLY and FYNNEI. With 6 bases clipped from V and 0 bases from J, the junction kept 4 bases outside the gene matches. The CDR3 nucleotides read TGTGCCAGCAGCGACGGGACAGGCTCCTACGAGCAGTACTTC. It yields the protein CASSDGTGSYEQYF. Together with reference TRBV2 and TRBJ2-7, the CDR3 gives the full variable domain: EPEVTQTPSHQVTQMGQEVILRCVPISNHLYFYWYRQILGQKVEFLVSFYNNEISEKSEIFDDQFSVERPDGSNFTLKIRSTKLEDSAMYFCASSDGTGSYEQYFGPGTRLTVT.

The CDR3 DNA is TGTGCCAGCAGTTTTAATGCAGATACGCAGTATTTT. Encoded protein: CASSFNADTQYF. The rearrangement joins TRBV27 to TRBJ2-3; D uncertain. In germline, CDR1 is MNHEY, CDR2 SMNVEV (reference sequence). This CDR3 comprises 12 residues. V lost 3 bases to trimming and J lost 4 bases, with 5 bases between them.

V gene TRBV7-2 combines with J gene TRBJ1-2; D may be TRBD1 (5 bases). The CDR3 spans 15 residues. CDR1 SGHTA and CDR2 FQGNSA come from the germline V gene. V lost 5 bases to trimming and J lost 4 bases, with 17 bases between them. The CDR3 bases are TGTGCCAGCAGCCCCCCGGGACTGACCACCTATGGCTACACCTTC. It translates to CASSPPGLTTYGYTF. Together with reference TRBV7-2 and TRBJ1-2, the CDR3 gives the full variable domain: GAGVSQSPSNKVTEKGKDVELRCDPISGHTALYWYRQSLGQGLEFLIYFQGNSAPDKSGLPSDRFSAERTGGSVSTLTIQRTQQEDSAVYLCASSPPGLTTYGYTFGSGTRLTVV.

The chain couples TRBV2 to TRBJ1-5; possible D gene TRBD1, 5 bases. The CDR3 consists of 14 residues. Germline CDR1 SNHLY, CDR2 FYNNEI. The ends were cut back, 5 bases at V and 3 bases at J, with 11 bases in the middle. Here the CDR3 DNA reads TGTGCCAGCAGTCCTGGGGGGTTCAATCAGCCCCAGCATTTT. Its translation is CASSPGGFNQPQHF.

V gene TRBV7-9 combines with J gene TRBJ2-2, with TRBD2 matching 13 bases. V shed 5 bases, J shed 3 bases, and the junction held 9 bases outside the gene matches. The CDR3 has 18 residues. Germline assignment: CDR1 SEHNR and CDR2 FQNEAQ (reference sequence). As DNA, the CDR3 is TGTGCCAGCAGCCTCCGGACTAGCGGGAGCTGGTACACCGGGGAGCTGTTTTTT. The encoded protein is CASSLRTSGSWYTGELFF.

J is TRBJ1-2 and V is TRBV6-5; D is perhaps TRBD1 (5 bases). Germline V gene lookup returns CDR1 MNHEY and CDR2 SVGAGI. The V gene lost 10 bases and the J gene lost 3 bases, with 15 bases spanning the gap. CDR3 length equals 13 residues. CDR3 nucleotide sequence: TGTGCCATCTACGGAGGGACCCACTATGGCTACACCTTC. It translates to CAIYGGTHYGYTF.

The chain carries TRBV11-1 and TRBJ2-1; 8 nucleotides align to TRBD1. Germline V gene data show CDR1 as SGHAT and CDR2 as FQDESV (reference sequence). V lost 1 base to trimming and J lost 5 bases; unmatched junction nucleotides: 10. The CDR3 is 17 amino acids. The CDR3 DNA reads as TGTGCCAGCAGCTTAGACTTACAGGGGGGCTTTAACAATGAGCAGTTCTTC. Amino acids: CASSLDLQGGFNNEQFF.

The chain recombines TRBV19 with TRBJ1-4; D remains unclear. Germline V CDR1 and CDR2: LNHDA, SQIVND (reference sequence). CDR3 length: 12 residues. The V gene lost 4 bases and the J gene lost 7 bases, with 7 bases spanning the gap. The CDR3 region has the DNA TGTGCCAGTAGTAACTTTGGTGAAAAACTGTTTTTT. It translates to CASSNFGEKLFF.

The genes are TRBV28 and TRBJ1-5; D gene ambiguous. The germline CDR1 and CDR2 sequences are MDHEN and SYDVKM. The CDR3 is 14 amino acids. Trimming removed 6 bases at V and 0 bases at J, with 9 bases between. The CDR3 sequence: CASRGDHSNQPQHF. In nucleotides, the CDR3 is TGTGCCAGCAGGGGAGATCATAGCAATCAGCCCCAGCATTTT.

Notes on this clone: At one end the junction does not follow the germline gene, possibly because of a read error. The CDR3 is CASSDRLF. CDR3 nucleotide sequence: TGCGCCAGCAGTGATCGTCTCTTC. The chain joins TRBV10-1 to TRBJ2-1; no clear D gene. The CDR3 extends over 8 amino acids. Germline CDR1 reads WNHNN; CDR2 reads SYGVQD (reference sequence).

The chain joins TRBV27 to TRBJ2-2; D call uncertain. From germline, CDR1 is MNHEY and CDR2 SMNVEV (reference sequence). The CDR3 runs 11 residues. With 6 bases removed from V and 5 bases from J, the gap between germline ends came to 4 bases. The DNA for the CDR3 is TGTGCCAGCAGACTAACCGGGGAGCTGTTTTTT. Its translation: CASRLTGELFF.

The chain couples TRBV30 to TRBJ2-3; a possible D gene is TRBD1 (5 bases). This CDR3 spans 15 amino acids. Trimming took off 2 bases at V and 0 bases at J, with 12 bases between the two ends. CDR1 GTSNPN and CDR2 SVGIG come from the germline V gene (reference sequence). For the CDR3, the DNA is TGTGCCTGGAGTACAGGCCGTGCTAGCACAGATACGCAGTATTTT. Its protein product is CAWSTGRASTDTQYF. The whole variable domain, remainder taken from reference TRBV30 and TRBJ2-3, is SQTIHQWPATLVQPVGSPLSLECTVEGTSNPNLYWYRQAAGRGLQLLFYSVGIGQISSEVPQNLSASRPQDRQFILSSKKLLLSDSGFYLCAWSTGRASTDTQYFGPGTRLTVL.

Regarding this clone: Different DNA sequences within this sample yield the same CDR3. CDR3 bases: TGCGCCAGCAGCCATGGACAGGGTTACGAGCAGTACTTC. Protein product: CASSHGQGYEQYF. The V and J genes are TRBV4-1 and TRBJ2-7, with TRBD1 identical over 8 bases. Germline values: CDR1 MGHRA, CDR2 YSYEKL. The length of the CDR3 is 13 residues. Losses at the gene ends were 3 bases for V and 4 bases for J; bases not matched to a gene: 2.

This rearrangement joins TRBV2 to TRBJ2-1; 10 bases fit TRBD2. CDR1 and CDR2 from the germline V gene are SNHLY and FYNNEI. CDR3 length: 15 residues. Trimming took 1 base from V and 8 from J; bases not matched to a gene: 5. CDR3 in amino acids: CASSEGLAGVYEQFF. As DNA, the CDR3 is TGTGCCAGCAGTGAAGGGCTAGCGGGAGTCTATGAGCAGTTCTTC.

This chain connects TRBV27 to TRBJ1-5, with 12 bases matching TRBD1. V gave up 5 bases and J gave up 7 bases; unmatched junction bases: 3. This CDR3 has 14 residues. Looked up from germline, CDR1 is MNHEY and CDR2 is SMNVEV (reference sequence). The CDR3 sequence: CASSEGQGAQPQHF. As DNA, the CDR3 is TGTGCCAGCAGTGAGGGACAGGGGGCACAGCCCCAGCATTTT.

This CDR3 is CASSPGAGGNQPQHF. Written as DNA, the CDR3 is TGTGCCAGCTCACCAGGGGCAGGGGGCAATCAGCCCCAGCATTTT. The chain has TRBV18 and TRBJ1-5; tentatively, D is TRBD1 (6 bases). V dropped 2 bases and J dropped 2 bases, with 10 bases sitting between them. This CDR3 has 15 amino acids. CDR1 is KGHSH and CDR2 is LQKENI in the germline V gene.

The V call is TRBV28, the J call TRBJ2-3; D possibly corresponds to TRBD1 (5 bases). The V gene's germline CDR1 is MDHEN and CDR2 SYDVKM. Deletions cut 6 bases from V and 2 bases from J, with 12 bases between. The CDR3 is 14 amino acids. CDR3 DNA sequence: TGTGCCAGCAGCCCAGGGTATGACACAGATACGCAGTATTTT. Its protein product is CASSPGYDTDTQYF.

The chain carries TRBV28 and TRBJ1-2; no reliable D call. V was pared by 0 bases and J by 4 bases, with 9 bases between. CDR3 length equals 14 residues. Germline CDR1 MDHEN, CDR2 SYDVKM. Here the CDR3 reads CASSLWGDVYGYTF. For the CDR3, the DNA is TGTGCCAGCAGTTTATGGGGCGACGTCTATGGCTACACCTTC.

This clone was recorded once. The chain combines TRBV6-5 with TRBJ2-7; 8 positions match TRBD1. The trim removed 5 bases at V and 4 bases at J, leaving 10 bases unmatched. Germline V gene lookup returns CDR1 MNHEY and CDR2 SVGAGI. The CDR3 spans 15 residues. The DNA of the CDR3 is TGTGCCAGCAGTGGCCCAGGGACAGGAAGTTACGAGCAGTACTTC. Amino acids: CASSGPGTGSYEQYF.

The chain joins TRBV7-2 to TRBJ2-7; TRBD1 aligns across 10 bases. Germline V CDR1 and CDR2: SGHTA, FQGNSA. The CDR3 loop spans 17 amino acids. With 4 bases clipped from V and 5 bases from J, the junction kept 14 bases outside the gene matches. In DNA form, the CDR3 reads TGTGCCAGCAGCTGGCCACGCCGGACAGGGGGGAGGAACGAGCAGTACTTC. Encoded protein: CASSWPRRTGGRNEQYF. The whole variable domain, remainder taken from reference TRBV7-2 and TRBJ2-7, is GAGVSQSPSNKVTEKGKDVELRCDPISGHTALYWYRQSLGQGLEFLIYFQGNSAPDKSGLPSDRFSAERTGGSVSTLTIQRTQQEDSAVYLCASSWPRRTGGRNEQYFGPGTRLTVT.

This clone was detected once. V usage is TRBV9 and J usage is TRBJ1-3, with D tentatively TRBD1 (6 bases). Germline V gives CDR1 SGDLS, CDR2 YYNGEE. V was shortened by 2 bases and J by 4 bases, with 10 bases between the two germline ends. The CDR3 consists of 14 residues. The CDR3 reads CASSVDRPGNTIYF. The CDR3 coding sequence is TGTGCCAGCAGCGTTGACAGGCCCGGAAACACCATATATTTT.

A few counts support this clone. The V call is TRBV28, the J call TRBJ1-1, with 8 nucleotides matching TRBD1. Germline V gene lookup returns CDR1 MDHEN and CDR2 SYDVKM. The length of the CDR3 is 15 residues. Losses at the gene ends were 6 bases for V and 1 base for J; bases not matched to a gene: 7. Here the CDR3 reads CASSLDRGWNTEAFF. The CDR3 nucleotides read TGTGCCAGCAGCCTCGACAGGGGATGGAACACTGAAGCTTTCTTT.